The next 24 T cell receptor beta chains were all read from a single sample in a study of shared clonotypes between healthy human individuals. Here immunoSEQ multiplex PCR was the method, and the copy in TCRdb shows in-frame clones only, minus some. The sample includes 1.5 million to 2.5 million clones, approximately 94% seen only once; the top ten take around 1.2%. The naive CD8 population came from CD45RO-negative cells selected for CCR7, without terminally differentiated effector memory CD45RA+ cells. The sequenced sample consisted of naive CD8+ T cells sorted from blood. The receptors were gathered from a man younger than 30 in good health.

As concerns this clone: The identical CDR3 is also encoded by other nucleotide sequences in the sample. V gene TRBV4-1 combines with J gene TRBJ2-7; 9 bases line up with TRBD1. Germline assignment: CDR1 MGHRA and CDR2 YSYEKL. The CDR3 is made up of 14 amino acids. The V segment lost 2 bases and the J segment 4 bases; nucleotides outside the gene matches: 3. The CDR3, as DNA: TGCGCCAGCAGCCAAAGGACAGGGGTTTACGAGCAGTACTTC. Translated: CASSQRTGVYEQYF.

V and J are TRBV27 and TRBJ1-2; possible D gene TRBD1, 5 bases. Germline V gene sequence: CDR1 MNHEY, CDR2 SMNVEV (reference sequence). The CDR3 contains 17 residues. The germline V and J ends were trimmed by 7 bases and 0 bases, with 21 bases remaining between them. In DNA form, the CDR3 reads TGTGCCAGCACCCACGCGGGACCCTTAGGATCTAACTATGGCTACACCTTC. Its protein product is CASTHAGPLGSNYGYTF.

This chain links TRBV9 with TRBJ2-7, with 15 bases fitting TRBD2. Losses at the gene ends were 3 bases for V and 3 bases for J; bases not matched to a gene: 1. Germline CDR1 SGDLS, CDR2 YYNGEE. CDR3 length: 15 amino acids. The CDR3 here is CASSEGLAGGYEQYF. The CDR3 DNA reads TGTGCCAGCAGCGAGGGACTAGCGGGGGGCTACGAGCAGTACTTC.

This chain joins TRBV10-2 and TRBJ1-6, with 10 bases matching TRBD1. CDR1 is WSHSY, CDR2 SAAADI, per germline. V gave up 3 bases and J gave up 8 bases; unmatched junction bases: 10. The CDR3 sequence is 17 residues long. Here the CDR3 DNA reads TGCGCCAGCAGTGATGGGGACAGGGGCTACGGGGATTCACCCCTCCACTTT. Protein: CASSDGDRGYGDSPLHF.

The J gene is TRBJ1-1, the V gene TRBV2; TRBD1 might be the D (6 bases). The CDR3 length is 13 residues. V shed 8 bases and J shed 1 base, with 11 bases lying between them. CDR1 is SNHLY, CDR2 FYNNEI, per germline. DNA for the CDR3: TGTGCCAGCTTCTGGACAGAGAACACTGAAGCTTTCTTT. This encodes CASFWTENTEAFF.

The V call is TRBV28, the J call TRBJ2-1; perhaps TRBD2 as D (5 bases). The CDR3 loop spans 11 amino acids. V was shortened by 7 bases and J by 7 bases, with 8 bases between the two germline ends. Germline CDR1 is MDHEN and CDR2 is SYDVKM. The CDR3 DNA sequence: TGTGCCAGCACCCCGGGGAATGAGCAGTTCTTC. This encodes CASTPGNEQFF. The variable domain in full, with the rest retrieved from reference TRBV28 and TRBJ2-1, is DVKVTQSSRYLVKRTGEKVFLECVQDMDHENMFWYRQDPGLGLRLIYFSYDVKMKEKGDIPEGYSVSREKKERFSLILESASTNQTSMYLCASTPGNEQFFGPGTRLTVL.

This chain joins TRBV10-1 and TRBJ2-3; D unresolved. The CDR3 has 16 residues. CDR1 is WNHNN, CDR2 SYGVQD, per germline (reference sequence). Trimming took 3 bases from V and 4 from J, leaving 17 bases between them. The CDR3 sequence: CASSDSDVLGPDTQYF. The CDR3 DNA reads TGCGCCAGCAGTGACTCGGACGTGCTCGGGCCAGATACGCAGTATTTT.

The chain combines TRBV6-6 with TRBJ2-5; 10 positions agree with TRBD2. The CDR3 contains 16 residues. CDR1 and CDR2 (germline): MNHNY, SVGAGI (reference sequence). J lost 6 bases, V lost 5 bases, and 12 bases had no gene match. DNA for the CDR3: TGTGCCAGCAGTCGGGACAGCGGGAGGGCCGCAAAGACCCAGTACTTC. This gives the protein CASSRDSGRAAKTQYF.

Concerning this clone: Other DNA sequences in this sample translate to the same CDR3. The chain has TRBV9 and TRBJ2-2, with D hard to call. The germline CDR1 and CDR2 sequences are SGDLS and YYNGEE. V lost 1 base and J lost 6, with 4 bases in between. CDR3 length: 12 residues. This CDR3 is CASSVSAGELFF. DNA of the CDR3: TGTGCCAGCAGCGTATCAGCCGGGGAGCTGTTTTTT. Full variable domain (remainder filled in from reference TRBV9 and TRBJ2-2): DSGVTQTPKHLITATGQRVTLRCSPRSGDLSVYWYQQSLDQGLQFLIQYYNGEERAKGNILERFSAQQFPDLHSELNLSSLELGDSALYFCASSVSAGELFFGEGSRLTVL.

The chain employs TRBV4-1 and TRBJ2-7; D may be TRBD1 or TRBD2 (5 bases each). The germline V gene encodes CDR1 MGHRA and CDR2 YSYEKL. There are 14 residues in the CDR3. V gave up 4 bases and J gave up 2 bases, with 12 bases separating them. Here the CDR3 DNA reads TGCGCCAGCAGCCTAGAGGGGATGACCTACGAGCAGTACTTC. The encoded protein is CASSLEGMTYEQYF.

The chain links TRBV30 to TRBJ2-7; 10 bases are a match to TRBD2. V lost 2 bases to trimming and J lost 4 bases; unmatched junction nucleotides: 2. CDR1 and CDR2 (germline): GTSNPN, SVGIG (reference sequence). The CDR3 extends over 13 amino acids. For the CDR3, the DNA is TGTGCCTGGAGTCGGACTAGCGGATACGAGCAGTACTTC. Its protein is CAWSRTSGYEQYF.

The J gene is TRBJ1-6, the V gene TRBV11-2, with unresolved D. Trimming stripped 2 bases from V and 4 bases from J, with 6 bases between. CDR1 is SGHAT, CDR2 FQNNGV, per germline. This CDR3 contains 14 residues. The CDR3 region is CASSLPSYNSPLHF. The DNA for the CDR3 is TGTGCCAGCAGCTTACCATCGTATAATTCACCCCTCCACTTT.

V is TRBV28 and J is TRBJ1-4, with 7 bases fitting TRBD1. Per the germline V gene, CDR1 is MDHEN and CDR2 is SYDVKM. The CDR3 length is 15 residues. After removal of 6 bases from V and 4 bases from J, the junction contained 8 bases not matched to a gene. The CDR3 nucleotides read TGTGCCAGCAGCTCATTCGACAGGGTTAATGAAAAACTGTTTTTT. It translates to CASSSFDRVNEKLFF.

J is TRBJ2-7 and V is TRBV5-4; D gene uncertain. The CDR3 consists of 14 residues. Trimming removed 0 bases at V and 2 bases at J, with 9 bases between. Germline CDR1 and CDR2: SGHNT and YYREEE (reference sequence). This CDR3 is CASSLVAGTYEQYF. In nucleotides, the CDR3 is TGTGCCAGCAGCTTGGTGGCAGGAACCTACGAGCAGTACTTC. Using reference TRBV5-4 and TRBJ2-7 for the parts outside the CDR3, the full variable domain is ETGVTQSPTHLIKTRGQQVTLRCSSQSGHNTVSWYQQALGQGPQFIFQYYREEENGRGNFPPRFSGLQFPNYSSELNVNALELDDSALYLCASSLVAGTYEQYFGPGTRLTVT.

The chain joins TRBV29-1 to TRBJ2-7; TRBD1 agrees at 7 bases. Per the germline V gene, CDR1 is SQVTM and CDR2 is ANQGSEA. V was clipped by 4 bases and J by 2 bases; unmatched bases: 5. CDR3 length: 13 amino acids. The CDR3 sequence is CSVADRQTYEQYF. CDR3 nucleotides: TGCAGCGTTGCGGACAGGCAGACCTACGAGCAGTACTTC.

This clone was picked up a small number of times. The V and J genes are TRBV9 and TRBJ1-6, with unresolved D. Germline-derived CDR1 and CDR2 are SGDLS and YYNGEE. This CDR3 comprises 13 residues. The germline V and J ends were trimmed by 2 bases and 8 bases, with 8 bases remaining between them. The CDR3 DNA follows: TGTGCCAGCAGCGTTCCGGGCGATTCACCCCTCCACTTT. Translated: CASSVPGDSPLHF.

This chain uses TRBV4-2 with TRBJ1-5; D unresolved. The CDR3 spans 15 residues. CDR1 LGHNA and CDR2 YNFKEQ come from the germline V gene. V lost 1 base, J lost 0 bases, and 7 bases lay in between. CDR3 sequence: CASSQVTDSNQPQHF. In DNA form, the CDR3 reads TGTGCCAGCAGCCAAGTCACAGATAGCAATCAGCCCCAGCATTTT.

The genes are TRBV11-2 and TRBJ2-7; D may be TRBD1 (5 bases). The germline CDR1 and CDR2 sequences are SGHAT and FQNNGV. The V end was cut by 3 bases, the J end by 0 bases, with 15 bases between. The CDR3 has 16 residues. The CDR3 bases are TGTGCCAGCAGCTTCTCCCCAGGGCGAAGCTCCTACGAGCAGTACTTC. It codes for CASSFSPGRSSYEQYF.

Written as DNA, the CDR3 is TGTGCCAGCAGTGGGTGGGACAGGGGGCTGGGGGACACTGAAGCTTTCTTT. This sequence encodes CASSGWDRGLGDTEAFF. The J gene is TRBJ1-1, the V gene TRBV2, with 12 bases that match TRBD1. The ends lost 4 bases at V and 3 bases at J; junction bases unmatched: 9. The CDR3 runs to 17 residues. Germline CDR1 SNHLY, CDR2 FYNNEI.

The genes are TRBV7-3 and TRBJ2-3, with D perhaps TRBD1 (6 bases). This CDR3 has 14 residues. CDR1 and CDR2 from the germline V gene are SGHTA and FQGTGA. Trimming stripped 5 bases from V and 3 bases from J, with 12 bases between. CDR3 DNA sequence: TGTGCCAGCAGCCCCGTGGGGGCGACAGATACGCAGTATTTT. Encoded protein: CASSPVGATDTQYF. Supplemented by reference TRBV7-3 and TRBJ2-3, the full variable domain reads GAGVSQTPSNKVTEKGKYVELRCDPISGHTALYWYRQSLGQGPEFLIYFQGTGAADDSGLPNDRFFAVRPEGSVSTLKIQRTERGDSAVYLCASSPVGATDTQYFGPGTRLTVL.

The chain is built from TRBV12-5 and TRBJ2-7; 8 bases fit TRBD2. V shed 6 bases, J shed 3 bases, and the junction held 4 bases outside the gene matches. The CDR3 spans 13 residues. CDR1 and CDR2 (germline): LGHNT, FRNRAP. The CDR3 nucleotides are TGTGCTAGTGGGCCGGGACTAGTCTACGAGCAGTACTTC. Its translation: CASGPGLVYEQYF.

The chain uses TRBV6-5 and TRBJ2-1; D gene uncertain. V was trimmed by 2 bases and J by 10 bases, leaving 15 bases between them. CDR3 size: 14 residues. From germline, CDR1 is MNHEY and CDR2 SVGAGI. CDR3 in amino acids: CASSYQTSSREQFF. CDR3 in DNA: TGTGCCAGCAGTTACCAGACATCCTCACGCGAGCAGTTCTTC.

This chain uses TRBV4-1 with TRBJ2-1; tentatively, D is TRBD1 (5 bases). This CDR3 spans 16 amino acids. V gave up 0 bases and J gave up 6 bases, with 15 bases separating them. CDR1 and CDR2 from the germline V gene are MGHRA and YSYEKL. The CDR3 DNA reads as TGCGCCAGCAGCCAAGAAGTAGGGGTTATGTTCAATGAGCAGTTCTTC. This translates into CASSQEVGVMFNEQFF.

This chain links TRBV6-5 with TRBJ1-5; 9 bases agree with TRBD1. J lost 5 bases, V lost 6 bases, and 8 bases had no gene match. The CDR3 has 15 residues. Germline V CDR1 and CDR2: MNHEY, SVGAGI. This CDR3 is CASSTTGGYHQPQHF. The CDR3 region has the DNA TGTGCCAGCAGCACCACAGGGGGCTATCATCAGCCCCAGCATTTT.